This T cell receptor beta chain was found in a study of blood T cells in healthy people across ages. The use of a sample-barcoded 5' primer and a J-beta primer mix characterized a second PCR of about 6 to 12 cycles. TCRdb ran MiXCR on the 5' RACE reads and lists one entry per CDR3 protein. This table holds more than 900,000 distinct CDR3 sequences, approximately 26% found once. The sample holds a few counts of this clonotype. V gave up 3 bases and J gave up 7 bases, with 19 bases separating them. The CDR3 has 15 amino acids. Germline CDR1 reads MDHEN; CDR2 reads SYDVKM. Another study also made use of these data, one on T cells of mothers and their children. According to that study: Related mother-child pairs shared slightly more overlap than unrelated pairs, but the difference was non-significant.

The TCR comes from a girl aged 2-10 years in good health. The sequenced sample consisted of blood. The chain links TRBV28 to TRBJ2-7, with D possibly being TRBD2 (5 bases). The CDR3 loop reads CASSFRIDGVGEQYF. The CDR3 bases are TGTGCCAGCAGTTTTCGTATCGACGGGGTCGGAGAGCAGTACTTC.